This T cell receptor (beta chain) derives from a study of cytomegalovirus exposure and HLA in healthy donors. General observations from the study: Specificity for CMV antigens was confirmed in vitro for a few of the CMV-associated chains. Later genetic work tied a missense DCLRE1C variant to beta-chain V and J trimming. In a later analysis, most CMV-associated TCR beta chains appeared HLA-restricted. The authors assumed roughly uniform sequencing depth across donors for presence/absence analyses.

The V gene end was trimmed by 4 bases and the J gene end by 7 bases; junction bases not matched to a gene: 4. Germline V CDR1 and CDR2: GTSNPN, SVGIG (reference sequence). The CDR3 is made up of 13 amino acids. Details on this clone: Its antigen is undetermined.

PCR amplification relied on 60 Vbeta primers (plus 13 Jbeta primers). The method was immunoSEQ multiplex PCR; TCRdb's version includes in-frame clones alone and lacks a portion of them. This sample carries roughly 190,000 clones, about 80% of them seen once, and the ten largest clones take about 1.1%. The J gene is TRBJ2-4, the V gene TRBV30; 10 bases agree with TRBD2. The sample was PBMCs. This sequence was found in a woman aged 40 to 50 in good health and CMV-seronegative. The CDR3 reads CAWTSGSGNIQYF. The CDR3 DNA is TGTGCCTGGACTAGCGGGAGCGGTAACATTCAGTACTTC.